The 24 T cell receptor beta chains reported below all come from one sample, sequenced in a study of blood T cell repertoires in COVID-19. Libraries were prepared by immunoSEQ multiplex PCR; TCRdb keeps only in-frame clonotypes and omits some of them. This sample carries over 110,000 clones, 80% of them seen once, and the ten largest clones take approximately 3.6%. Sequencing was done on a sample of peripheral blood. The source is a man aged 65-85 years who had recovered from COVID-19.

CDR3 in amino acids: CASSSPGLEKYF. CDR3 coding DNA: TGTGCCAGCAGCTCCCCGGGACTAGAGAAGTACTTC. The chain joins TRBV7-3 to TRBJ2-7; 8 bases are a match to TRBD2. This CDR3 comprises 12 residues. Looked up from germline, CDR1 is SGHTA and CDR2 is FQGTGA. V was pared by 4 bases and J by 11 bases, with 7 bases of the junction left unmatched.

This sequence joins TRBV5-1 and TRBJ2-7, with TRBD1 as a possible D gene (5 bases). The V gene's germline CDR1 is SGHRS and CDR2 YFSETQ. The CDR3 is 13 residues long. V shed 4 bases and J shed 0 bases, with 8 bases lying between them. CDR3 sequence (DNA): TGCGCCAGCAGCGGGGCGTTCTCCTACGAGCAGTACTTC. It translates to CASSGAFSYEQYF.

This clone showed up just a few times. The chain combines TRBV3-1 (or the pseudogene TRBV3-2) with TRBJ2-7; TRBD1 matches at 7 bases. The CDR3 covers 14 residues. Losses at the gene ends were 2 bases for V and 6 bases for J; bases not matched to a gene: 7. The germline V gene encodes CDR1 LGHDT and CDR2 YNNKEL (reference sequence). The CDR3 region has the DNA TGTGCCAGCAGCCAAACCGCGGACAGGAGCGAGCAGTACTTC. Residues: CASSQTADRSEQYF.

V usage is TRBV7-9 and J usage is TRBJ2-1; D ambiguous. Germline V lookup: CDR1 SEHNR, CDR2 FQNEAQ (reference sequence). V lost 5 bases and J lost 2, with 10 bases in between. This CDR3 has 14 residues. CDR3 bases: TGTGCCAGCAGCCCAGGTCTGACCTACAATGAGCAGTTCTTC. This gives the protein CASSPGLTYNEQFF.

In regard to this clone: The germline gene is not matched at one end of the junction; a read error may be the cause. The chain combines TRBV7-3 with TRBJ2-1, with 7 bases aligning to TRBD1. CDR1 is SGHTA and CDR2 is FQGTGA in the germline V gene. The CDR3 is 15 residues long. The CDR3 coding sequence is TGTGCCAGCAGCCTAACAGGGGCCCGGTACAATGAGCAGTTCTTC. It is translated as CASSLTGARYNEQFF.

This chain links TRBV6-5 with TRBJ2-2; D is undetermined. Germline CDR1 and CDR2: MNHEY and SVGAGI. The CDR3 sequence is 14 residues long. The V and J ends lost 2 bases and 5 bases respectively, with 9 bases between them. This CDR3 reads CASSYEAETGELFF. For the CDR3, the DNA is TGTGCCAGCAGTTACGAGGCTGAGACCGGGGAGCTGTTTTTT.

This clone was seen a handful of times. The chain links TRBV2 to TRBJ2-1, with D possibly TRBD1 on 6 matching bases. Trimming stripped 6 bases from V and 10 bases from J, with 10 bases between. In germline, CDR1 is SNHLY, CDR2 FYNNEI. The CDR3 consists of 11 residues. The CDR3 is CASSTGTEQFF. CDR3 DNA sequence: TGTGCCAGCAGCACCGGGACAGAGCAGTTCTTC.

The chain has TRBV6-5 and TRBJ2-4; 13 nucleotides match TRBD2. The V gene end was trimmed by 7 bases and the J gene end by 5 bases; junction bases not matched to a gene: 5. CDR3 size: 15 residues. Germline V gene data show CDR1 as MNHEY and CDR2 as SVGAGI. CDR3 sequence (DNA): TGTGCCAGCACCGAAGGACTAGCGGGAGAAAACATTCAGTACTTC. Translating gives CASTEGLAGENIQYF.

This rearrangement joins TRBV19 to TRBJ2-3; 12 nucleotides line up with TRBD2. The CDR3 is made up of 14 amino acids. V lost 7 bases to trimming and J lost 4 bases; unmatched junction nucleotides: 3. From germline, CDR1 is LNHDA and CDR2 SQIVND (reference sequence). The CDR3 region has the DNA TGTGCCAGTACTAGCGGGAGGGCCGCAGATACGCAGTATTTT. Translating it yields CASTSGRAADTQYF.

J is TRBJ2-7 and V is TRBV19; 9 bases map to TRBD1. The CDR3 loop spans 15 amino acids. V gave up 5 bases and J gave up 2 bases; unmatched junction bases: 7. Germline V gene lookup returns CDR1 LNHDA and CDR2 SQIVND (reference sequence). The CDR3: CASSLGQGKTYEQYF. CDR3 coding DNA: TGTGCCAGTAGTCTTGGACAGGGGAAAACCTACGAGCAGTACTTC.

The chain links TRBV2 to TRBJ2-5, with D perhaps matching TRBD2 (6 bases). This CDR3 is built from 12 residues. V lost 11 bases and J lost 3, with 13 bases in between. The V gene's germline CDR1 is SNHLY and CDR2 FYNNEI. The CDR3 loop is CAAARGEETQYF. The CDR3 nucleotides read TGTGCCGCCGCTCGCGGGGAAGAGACCCAGTACTTC.

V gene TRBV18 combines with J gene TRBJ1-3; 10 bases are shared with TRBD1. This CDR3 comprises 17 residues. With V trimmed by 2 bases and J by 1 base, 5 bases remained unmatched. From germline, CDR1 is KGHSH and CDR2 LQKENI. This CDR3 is CASSPTGQGGSGNTIYF. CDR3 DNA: TGTGCCAGCTCACCAACTGGACAGGGGGGATCTGGAAACACCATATATTTT.

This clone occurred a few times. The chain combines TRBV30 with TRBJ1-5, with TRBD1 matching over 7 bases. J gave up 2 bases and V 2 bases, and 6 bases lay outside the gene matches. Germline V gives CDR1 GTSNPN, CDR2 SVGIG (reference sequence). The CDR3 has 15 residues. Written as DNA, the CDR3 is TGTGCCTGGAGTCCCGGGACAGCCCGCAATCAGCCCCAGCATTTT. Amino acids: CAWSPGTARNQPQHF. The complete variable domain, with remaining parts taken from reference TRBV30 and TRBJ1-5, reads SQTIHQWPATLVQPVGSPLSLECTVEGTSNPNLYWYRQAAGRGLQLLFYSVGIGQISSEVPQNLSASRPQDRQFILSSKKLLLSDSGFYLCAWSPGTARNQPQHFGDGTRLSIL.

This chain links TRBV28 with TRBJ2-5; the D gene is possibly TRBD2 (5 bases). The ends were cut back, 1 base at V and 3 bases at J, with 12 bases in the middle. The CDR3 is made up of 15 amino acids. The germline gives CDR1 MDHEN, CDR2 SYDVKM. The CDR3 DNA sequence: TGTGCCAGCAGTTTATATGCCTTCGGGGAAGAGACCCAGTACTTC. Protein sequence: CASSLYAFGEETQYF.

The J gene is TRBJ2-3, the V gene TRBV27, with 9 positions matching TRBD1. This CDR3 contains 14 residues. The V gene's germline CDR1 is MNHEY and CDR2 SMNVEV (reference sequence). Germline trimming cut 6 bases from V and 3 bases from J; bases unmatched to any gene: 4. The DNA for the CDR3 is TGTGCCAGCAGGGGGACAGGGTGGACAGATACGCAGTATTTT. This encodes CASRGTGWTDTQYF.

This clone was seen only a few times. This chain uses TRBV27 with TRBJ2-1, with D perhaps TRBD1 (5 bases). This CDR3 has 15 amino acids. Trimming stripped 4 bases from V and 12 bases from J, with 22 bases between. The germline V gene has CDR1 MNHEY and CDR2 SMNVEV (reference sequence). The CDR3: CASSSAVSAGRGQFF. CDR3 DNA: TGTGCCAGCAGTTCCGCCGTTTCAGCAGGGCGAGGGCAGTTCTTC.

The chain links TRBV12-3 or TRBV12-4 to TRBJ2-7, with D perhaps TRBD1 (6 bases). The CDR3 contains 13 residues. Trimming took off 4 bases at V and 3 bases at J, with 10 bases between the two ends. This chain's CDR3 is CASSWAGVYEQYF. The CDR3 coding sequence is TGTGCCAGCAGTTGGGCAGGGGTCTACGAGCAGTACTTC.

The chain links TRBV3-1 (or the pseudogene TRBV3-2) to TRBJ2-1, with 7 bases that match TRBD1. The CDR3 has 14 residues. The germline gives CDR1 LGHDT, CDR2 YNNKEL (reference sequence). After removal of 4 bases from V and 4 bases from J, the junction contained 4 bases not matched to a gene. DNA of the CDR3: TGTGCCAGCAGCCGTACAGGGGATTACAATGAGCAGTTCTTC. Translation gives CASSRTGDYNEQFF.

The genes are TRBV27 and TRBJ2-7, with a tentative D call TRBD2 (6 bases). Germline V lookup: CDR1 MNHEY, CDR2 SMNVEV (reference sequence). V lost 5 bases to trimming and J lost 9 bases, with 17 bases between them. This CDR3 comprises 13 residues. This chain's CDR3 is CASSPLGGGAQYF. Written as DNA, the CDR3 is TGTGCCAGCAGTCCCCTAGGAGGAGGGGCGCAGTACTTC.

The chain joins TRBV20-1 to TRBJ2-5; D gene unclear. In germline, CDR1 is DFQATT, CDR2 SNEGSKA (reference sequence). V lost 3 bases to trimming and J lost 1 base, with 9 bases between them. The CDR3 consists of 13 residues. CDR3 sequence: CSASRTVQETQYF. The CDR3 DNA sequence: TGCAGTGCTAGTCGTACAGTCCAAGAGACCCAGTACTTC.

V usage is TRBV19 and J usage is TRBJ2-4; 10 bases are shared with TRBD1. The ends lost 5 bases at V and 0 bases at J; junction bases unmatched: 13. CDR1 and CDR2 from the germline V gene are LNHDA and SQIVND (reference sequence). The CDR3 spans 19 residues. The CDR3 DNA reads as TGTGCCAGTAGTCCCCGGGACAGGGGCTCTAACCTAGCCAAAAACATTCAGTACTTC. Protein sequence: CASSPRDRGSNLAKNIQYF.

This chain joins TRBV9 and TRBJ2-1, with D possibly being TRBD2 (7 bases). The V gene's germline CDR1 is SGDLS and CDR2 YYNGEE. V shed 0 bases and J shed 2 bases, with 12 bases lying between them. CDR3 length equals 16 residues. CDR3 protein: CASSVGAGATYNEQFF. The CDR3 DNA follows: TGTGCCAGCAGCGTAGGCGCGGGGGCAACCTACAATGAGCAGTTCTTC.

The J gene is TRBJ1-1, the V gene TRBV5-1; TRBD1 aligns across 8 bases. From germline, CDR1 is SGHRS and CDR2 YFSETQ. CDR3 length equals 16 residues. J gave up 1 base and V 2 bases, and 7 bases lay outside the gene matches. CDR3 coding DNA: TGCGCCAGCAGCTTCGAGACCGGGACAGGGAACACTGAAGCTTTCTTT. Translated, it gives CASSFETGTGNTEAFF.

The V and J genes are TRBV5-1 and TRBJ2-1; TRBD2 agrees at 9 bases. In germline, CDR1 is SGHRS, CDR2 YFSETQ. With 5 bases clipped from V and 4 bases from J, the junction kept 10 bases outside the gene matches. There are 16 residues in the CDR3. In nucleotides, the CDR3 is TGCGCCAGCAGGGGGGCTAGCGGGGATCATTACAATGAGCAGTTCTTC. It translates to CASRGASGDHYNEQFF.